Shown below are 16 T cell receptor beta chains from a single sample sequenced in a study of T cells after posttransplantation cyclophosphamide. TCRdb's table, derived via immunoSEQ multiplex PCR, lists solely in-frame clones and lacks some. The sample has 20,000 or so clones; 75% to 90% are singletons. Methotrexate plus calcineurin inhibitor accompanied controls' myeloablative marrow transplants; sampling was 1 year later. Sequencing used PBMCs, obtained roughly 390 days after allogeneic stem cell transplant with calcineurin inhibitor and methotrexate. The receptors stem from a female patient younger than 45 who received an allogeneic stem cell transplant from an unrelated donor, was CMV-positive, and had acute and chronic GVHD. Certain T cells may be donor cells from the graft.

The sample holds one count of this clone. The rearrangement uses TRBV10-1 and TRBJ2-1; D may be TRBD2 (5 bases). V lost 0 bases and J 2 bases, leaving 14 bases between the germline ends. Germline V CDR1 and CDR2: WNHNN, SYGVQD (reference sequence). The CDR3 consists of 17 residues. This CDR3 is CASSESITDGTYNEQFF. The CDR3 DNA follows: TGCGCCAGCAGTGAGTCGATCACCGACGGGACCTACAATGAGCAGTTCTTC.

This clone has just one count. V gene TRBV29-1 combines with J gene TRBJ2-6; D possibly corresponds to TRBD1 (5 bases). This CDR3 has 15 residues. Trimming pared 5 bases from V and 4 bases from J, leaving 15 bases between. Germline values: CDR1 SQVTM, CDR2 ANQGSEA. CDR3 sequence (DNA): TGCAGCGTTATACAAGCAGGGCCCGGGGCCAACGTCCTGACTTTC. Translating gives CSVIQAGPGANVLTF.

This sequence joins TRBV29-1 and TRBJ2-7; 9 nucleotides match TRBD1. Germline V gene lookup returns CDR1 SQVTM and CDR2 ANQGSEA. V gave up 7 bases and J gave up 4 bases; unmatched junction bases: 5. This CDR3 has 12 residues. DNA for the CDR3: TGCAGCGCCACACAGGGGGCGTACGAGCAGTACTTC. Translating it yields CSATQGAYEQYF.

The chain combines TRBV6-6 with TRBJ1-1; TRBD1 matches 9 bases. CDR3 size: 15 residues. Trimming at V came to 6 bases and at J to 1 base, leaving 6 bases not matched to a gene. The germline V gene has CDR1 MNHNY and CDR2 SVGAGI (reference sequence). The CDR3 nucleotides are TGTGCCAGCAGAAGGGACAGGGTTCCGAACACTGAAGCTTTCTTT. Protein product: CASRRDRVPNTEAFF.

The chain is built from TRBV5-1 and TRBJ2-7; unclear D gene. The CDR3 loop spans 14 amino acids. V was pared by 2 bases and J by 0 bases, with 9 bases between. Germline loops: CDR1 SGHRS, CDR2 YFSETQ. The CDR3 is CASSFTRYSYEQYF. In DNA form, the CDR3 reads TGCGCCAGCAGCTTCACCAGGTACTCCTACGAGCAGTACTTC. Supplemented by reference TRBV5-1 and TRBJ2-7, the full variable domain reads KAGVTQTPRYLIKTRGQQVTLSCSPISGHRSVSWYQQTPGQGLQFLFEYFSETQRNKGNFPGRFSGRQFSNSRSEMNVSTLELGDSALYLCASSFTRYSYEQYFGPGTRLTVT.

The chain links TRBV2 to TRBJ1-3, with 7 positions matching TRBD1. Germline V gene sequence: CDR1 SNHLY, CDR2 FYNNEI. This CDR3 has 15 residues. Germline trimming cut 9 bases from V and 4 bases from J; bases unmatched to any gene: 12. The CDR3 nucleotides are TGTGCCAGGGCAGCCCTCACAGGGGACGGAAACACCATATATTTT. Amino acid sequence: CARAALTGDGNTIYF. Filled out from reference TRBV2 and TRBJ1-3, the complete variable domain reads EPEVTQTPSHQVTQMGQEVILRCVPISNHLYFYWYRQILGQKVEFLVSFYNNEISEKSEIFDDQFSVERPDGSNFTLKIRSTKLEDSAMYFCARAALTGDGNTIYFGEGSWLTVV.

V and J are TRBV29-1 and TRBJ2-3, with TRBD2 matching over 14 bases. With V trimmed by 7 bases and J by 4 bases, 4 bases remained unmatched. The CDR3 covers 14 residues. Looked up from germline, CDR1 is SQVTM and CDR2 is ANQGSEA. The CDR3 coding sequence is TGCAGCGCGGGACTAGCGGGAGTCCCAGATACGCAGTATTTT. The encoded protein is CSAGLAGVPDTQYF.

The chain has TRBV2 and TRBJ2-5; TRBD1 matches at 7 bases. With 5 bases clipped from V and 5 bases from J, the junction kept 11 bases outside the gene matches. The germline CDR1 and CDR2 sequences are SNHLY and FYNNEI. The CDR3 is made up of 15 amino acids. This chain's CDR3 is CASSSTGARGETQYF. In nucleotides, the CDR3 is TGTGCCAGCAGTAGCACAGGGGCGCGAGGGGAGACCCAGTACTTC.

The chain is built from TRBV5-1 and TRBJ2-1, with 10 bases matching TRBD2. After removal of 1 base from V and 3 bases from J, the junction contained 4 bases not matched to a gene. This CDR3 is built from 16 residues. CDR1 is SGHRS, CDR2 YFSETQ, per germline. The CDR3 region has the DNA TGCGCCAGCAGCTTGACTAGCGGGACCAACTACAATGAGCAGTTCTTC. It encodes CASSLTSGTNYNEQFF.

This chain uses TRBV9 with TRBJ2-1; 10 bases match TRBD2. Germline lookup yields CDR1 SGDLS and CDR2 YYNGEE. The J segment lost 5 bases and the V segment lost 3 bases, leaving 5 bases of the junction unmatched. CDR3 length equals 15 residues. CDR3 coding DNA: TGTGCCAGCAGCGCGGGCGGACTAGCGGACAATGAGCAGTTCTTC. The encoded protein is CASSAGGLADNEQFF.

This clone was counted only a few times. The chain is built from TRBV10-3 and TRBJ2-3; 9 bases match TRBD2. Losses at the gene ends were 3 bases for V and 4 bases for J; bases not matched to a gene: 8. Germline-derived CDR1 and CDR2 are ENHRY and SYGVKD. The CDR3 length is 16 residues. In DNA form, the CDR3 reads TGTGCCATCAGTGAAAAGGGGGCGGGAGGGGCAGATACGCAGTATTTT. Its protein is CAISEKGAGGADTQYF.

For this clone: Mismatch with germline at one junction end may stem from a read error. The chain employs TRBV2 and TRBJ1-2; D gene unclear. Germline lookup yields CDR1 SNHLY and CDR2 FYNNEI. The CDR3 has 13 residues. The CDR3 DNA reads as TGTGCCAGCAGGGAAGATGGGAGCTATGGCTACACCTTC. This encodes CASREDGSYGYTF.

The chain joins TRBV19 to TRBJ2-7; D gene unclear. From germline, CDR1 is LNHDA and CDR2 SQIVND (reference sequence). The CDR3 is made up of 14 amino acids. V gave up 4 bases and J gave up 0 bases, with 10 bases separating them. This CDR3 reads CASSTYSLSYEQYF. The CDR3 nucleotides read TGTGCCAGTAGTACTTATAGCCTCTCCTACGAGCAGTACTTC.

The chain has TRBV6-1 and TRBJ2-1; no firm D call. V was trimmed by 1 base and J by 5 bases, leaving 12 bases between them. CDR3 length: 15 residues. From germline, CDR1 is MNHNS and CDR2 SASEGT. Here the CDR3 reads CASSEVFGRDNEQFF. The DNA of the CDR3 is TGTGCCAGCAGTGAAGTTTTTGGTCGGGACAATGAGCAGTTCTTC.

This chain connects TRBV7-6 to TRBJ2-4, with 10 bases fitting TRBD1. Trimming removed 4 bases from V and 7 bases from J; junction bases left unmatched: 4. CDR3 length equals 14 residues. Per the germline V gene, CDR1 is SGHVS and CDR2 is FNYEAQ. This CDR3 is CASSSPDRGNIQYF. The CDR3 nucleotides are TGTGCCAGCAGCTCCCCGGACAGGGGGAACATTCAGTACTTC.

The rearrangement joins TRBV10-3 to TRBJ2-5, with D possibly matching TRBD1 (6 bases). This CDR3 comprises 14 residues. Germline loops: CDR1 ENHRY, CDR2 SYGVKD. V was pared by 3 bases and J by 3 bases, with 11 bases between. The DNA of the CDR3 is TGTGCCATCAGTGACCGGAGGACAGAAGAGACCCAGTACTTC. Protein sequence: CAISDRRTEETQYF.